This entry features one TCR beta chain sequence. This clonotype showed up many times. Its antigen is unknown. Nothing much larger sits one base from this clone, and base qualities are not available. cDNA was synthesized by template-switch 5'RACE using a primer carrying a 10-nucleotide random unique molecular identifier by which each TCR transcript was tagged. Each sequencing run produced over 170 million TCR-beta sequences covering 15-18 subjects. Total RNA was extracted with the RNeasy kit. The KAPA Real-time Library Amplification kit was used to amplify TCR-beta VDJ regions with primers targeting the TCR constant region and the 5'RACE anchor. Sample indexes and Illumina adaptors were added in a first PCR, after which library yield was increased in a second PCR. The roughly 650 bp TCR product was size-selected on a 2% E-gel SizeSelection system after Ampure bead purification. Before pooling, library quality was checked on a Bioanalyzer, concentration was measured with Qubit, and libraries were quantified with the Kapa Library Quantification kit. An Illumina HiSeq 2500 was used to sequence the libraries paired-end at 2 x 150 bp. To increase sequence diversity, about 24-32% phiX was spiked into each library pool. The paper's data handling went like this. The quality-filtered reads were processed with the UMI-based MiGEC pipeline, whose error correction step removed more than 80% of the raw TCR sequences. VDJ genes were aligned to IMGT germline references, and clonotypes were defined by unique CDR3 amino acid sequence plus V-J genes. Clonal expansion, Shannon diversity and CDR3 relatedness were evaluated with VDJtools (CalcPairwiseDistances, ClusterSamples), while phylogenetic trees were built in CLCbio workbench. A clone was classed as expanded if it had 8 or more unique UMIs, a cutoff based on coefficient-of-variation modelling across technical triplicates. In TCRdb, the public reads were trimmed at Q25 with fastp and aligned with MiXCR, with productive beta chains retained. All rows with the same CDR3 protein become a single entry with the most common DNA and genes. The V and J calls here are based on TCRdb, not the publication. This sample lists 25,000 to 35,000 distinct CDR3 sequences; 15% to 20% were detected once. Of the sample, roughly 5% is held by the ten largest clones.

This specimen belongs to a study of neurological immune-mediated disorders (dated 2019 in TCRdb). Study-wide context: Peripheral blood TCR-beta repertoires from HTLV-I-associated myelopathy (HAM/TSP) patients, multiple sclerosis patients and healthy controls were compared by UMI-based sequencing. Longitudinal samples, technical triplicates and paired sorted CD4+ and CD8+ T-cell subsets, alongside PBMC samples, were included among the 90 to 130 TCR-beta libraries. Technical triplicate libraries were sequenced to precisely calculate the variability in frequency of each individual clone. The cohort was made up of about 65 subjects, consisting of roughly 14 HAM/TSP patients, around 35 multiple sclerosis patients and 20 healthy controls. On the study overall, not on this receptor specifically: The highest TCR clonal expansion was observed in HAM/TSP patients, whereas the lowest was observed in MS patients, even when compared with healthy controls. Expanded clones from different subjects shared no identical CDR3 amino acid sequences, which suggests that TCR-beta repertoires were private in all groups.

The CDR3 sequence holds 14 residues, the cysteine and phenylalanine included. Only the CDR3 DNA is retained, 42 bases long and in frame from the first base. For this chain, trimming is 5 bases at the V end and 7 bases at the J end, and the number of junction bases without a gene match is 4. The sample's time point label is to be understood as: technical triplicate 3. Sorted-subset TCR libraries were prepared from about a million sorted CD4+ or CD8+ T cells. Peripheral blood was subjected to Ficoll-Hypaque density gradient centrifugation to isolate PBMCs, which were then cryopreserved in liquid nitrogen. Paired sorted CD4+ and CD8+ subsets came from healthy controls, HAM/TSP patients and MS patients.

The source is a female donor with HTLV-1-associated myelopathy (HAM/TSP). This chain joins TRBV12-3 or TRBV12-4 to TRBJ2-1; the central 11 bases match TRBD2. The source material was CD4+ T cells from blood. CDR3 protein: CASSRTSGSNEQFF. The nucleotide sequence reads TGTGCCAGCAGTAGGACTAGCGGGTCTAATGAGCAGTTCTTC.